This TCR beta chain is from a study of T cell responses to AZD1222 COVID-19 vaccine. Study results and caveats: Close to half of all spike-specific TCRs reportedly target regions of the variants that are unmutated. Donors in the cohort were predominantly white British and more often female, and clonal diversity was possibly underestimated.

Comment on this clone: Antigen specificity is unknown.

The assay was immunoSEQ multiplex PCR, and TCRdb's table has in-frame clones only and misses some. The profile shows around 150,000 clones, 90% of them singletons. Looked up from germline, CDR1 is MNHEY and CDR2 is SVGAGI. V was trimmed by 0 bases and J by 1 base, leaving 10 bases between them. The CDR3 runs 15 residues. The genes are TRBV6-5 and TRBJ2-7; maybe TRBD2 (6 bases). Here the sequenced sample was peripheral blood, taken 28 days after the second AZD1222 dose. This receptor was obtained from an adult who received the AZD1222 COVID-19 vaccine. The CDR3 DNA follows: TGTGCCAGCAGTTACTCCGTCGGGAGTTCCTACGAGCAGTACTTC. Protein product: CASSYSVGSSYEQYF.